Listed here are 14 T cell receptor beta chains from one sample, sequenced in a study of cytomegalovirus exposure and HLA in healthy donors. This PCR relied on a set of 60 Vbeta primers and 13 Jbeta primers. Clones were sequenced by immunoSEQ multiplex PCR, and TCRdb holds only the in-frame ones, with some missing. The top ten hold approximately 4% of the sample, which has around 92,000 clones, approximately 82% seen once. Source material: PBMCs. These receptors originate from a female donor in good health and CMV-seropositive.

The chain links TRBV29-1 to TRBJ2-7, with 10 bases fitting TRBD2. The CDR3 extends over 14 amino acids. Germline V lookup: CDR1 SQVTM, CDR2 ANQGSEA. J lost 4 bases, V lost 4 bases, and 7 bases had no gene match. CDR3 in amino acids: CSVVLAGEPYEQYF. The CDR3 DNA is TGCAGCGTTGTTCTAGCGGGAGAACCGTACGAGCAGTACTTC.

The chain uses TRBV5-1 and TRBJ2-2; possible D gene TRBD2, 5 bases. CDR1 and CDR2 (germline): SGHRS, YFSETQ. Deletions cut 5 bases from V and 6 bases from J, with 14 bases between. The length of the CDR3 is 14 residues. This chain's CDR3 is CASSPGLFPGELFF. The DNA of the CDR3 is TGCGCCAGCAGTCCCGGACTGTTTCCCGGGGAGCTGTTTTTT.

The V gene is TRBV5-1, the J gene TRBJ1-5; 7 bases align to TRBD1. The CDR3 contains 15 residues. Germline lookup yields CDR1 SGHRS and CDR2 YFSETQ. V shed 1 base, J shed 5 bases, and the junction held 6 bases outside the gene matches. The CDR3 DNA follows: TGCGCCAGCAGCTTGCAGGGGGAAAGCTATCAGCCCCAGCATTTT. Its translation: CASSLQGESYQPQHF.

The chain links TRBV2 to TRBJ2-7; the D gene is possibly TRBD1 (5 bases). V shed 6 bases and J shed 5 bases, with 11 bases lying between them. Germline V lookup: CDR1 SNHLY, CDR2 FYNNEI. The CDR3 is 12 residues long. The CDR3 is CASRDQGHEQYF. The DNA of the CDR3 is TGTGCCAGCAGGGATCAGGGCCACGAGCAGTACTTC. Looking up the rest from reference TRBV2 and TRBJ2-7 gives the full variable domain: EPEVTQTPSHQVTQMGQEVILRCVPISNHLYFYWYRQILGQKVEFLVSFYNNEISEKSEIFDDQFSVERPDGSNFTLKIRSTKLEDSAMYFCASRDQGHEQYFGPGTRLTVT.

The chain links TRBV6-4 to TRBJ1-1, with D possibly matching TRBD1 (6 bases). V was pared by 3 bases and J by 5 bases, with 10 bases between. This CDR3 is 13 amino acids long. Germline lookup yields CDR1 MRHNA and CDR2 SNTAGT. In nucleotides, the CDR3 is TGTGCCAGCAGTGAACAGGGAGAGACTGAAGCTTTCTTT. Translation: CASSEQGETEAFF.

This rearrangement joins TRBV19 to TRBJ1-5, with D tentatively TRBD1 (6 bases). Germline V gene data show CDR1 as LNHDA and CDR2 as SQIVND (reference sequence). The CDR3 totals 16 residues. Trimming pared 6 bases from V and 5 bases from J, leaving 20 bases between. The CDR3 sequence: CASSTLERDNYQPQHF. The CDR3 DNA reads as TGTGCCAGTAGCACACTTGAGAGGGACAATTATCAGCCCCAGCATTTT.

The chain combines TRBV11-2 with TRBJ1-1; 8 positions match TRBD1. In germline, CDR1 is SGHAT, CDR2 FQNNGV. This CDR3 has 15 amino acids. The junction had 9 bases not matched to a gene; V was cut back by 3 bases and J by 6 bases. The CDR3 loop reads CASSFRTGSGAEAFF. CDR3 bases: TGTGCCAGCAGCTTTAGGACAGGGTCTGGCGCTGAAGCTTTCTTT.

This clone was observed once. CDR3 coding DNA: TGCGCCAGTAGAGAAGCGGGAGATGAGCAGTTCTTC. Protein: CASREAGDEQFF. The rearrangement links TRBV5-1 to TRBJ2-1; 8 bases are a match to TRBD2. Looked up from germline, CDR1 is SGHRS and CDR2 is YFSETQ. This CDR3 spans 12 amino acids. V dropped 8 bases and J dropped 8; count of bases not matched to a gene: 6.

This chain connects TRBV2 to TRBJ1-4; a possible D gene is TRBD1 (6 bases). The CDR3 has 16 amino acids. CDR1 is SNHLY and CDR2 is FYNNEI in the germline V gene. The V end was cut by 6 bases, the J end by 5 bases, with 19 bases between. The CDR3 reads CASRTGRGFGNEKLFF. The DNA of the CDR3 is TGTGCCAGCAGAACAGGGAGGGGGTTCGGGAATGAAAAACTGTTTTTT.

CDR3 sequence: CASRTTRGPIYTF. In nucleotides, the CDR3 is TGTGCCAGCAGGACAACCAGGGGGCCCATCTACACCTTC. The rearrangement links TRBV28 to TRBJ1-2; 8 bases match TRBD1. Germline V lookup: CDR1 MDHEN, CDR2 SYDVKM. Trimming cost V 6 bases and J 10 bases; bases outside gene matches: 10. The CDR3 loop spans 13 amino acids.

The sample holds one count of this clone. This chain links TRBV10-3 with TRBJ2-7; 12 nucleotides agree with TRBD2. CDR1 is ENHRY and CDR2 is SYGVKD in the germline V gene. The CDR3 consists of 16 residues. J was trimmed by 1 base and V by 3 bases; bases with no gene match: 4. The CDR3 region is CAISEGLAGYSYEQYF. As DNA, the CDR3 is TGTGCCATCAGTGAAGGACTAGCGGGATATTCCTACGAGCAGTACTTC.

This CDR3 is CASGGTSGRSSYNEQFF. CDR3 sequence (DNA): TGTGCTAGTGGGGGGACTAGCGGGAGGTCTTCCTACAATGAGCAGTTCTTC. This sequence joins TRBV12-5 and TRBJ2-1; TRBD2 agrees at 15 bases. This CDR3 contains 17 residues. CDR1 and CDR2 (germline): LGHNT, FRNRAP. J gave up 1 base and V 6 bases, and 4 bases lay outside the gene matches.

The rearrangement joins TRBV5-6 to TRBJ2-3, with 8 bases fitting TRBD2. The CDR3 contains 14 residues. V shed 8 bases and J 2 bases; nucleotides not matched to a gene: 7. CDR1 SGHDT and CDR2 YYEEEE come from the germline V gene. The DNA for the CDR3 is TGTGCCAGTCGGGGGGGATGGTACACAGATACGCAGTATTTT. Translating it yields CASRGGWYTDTQYF.

The V gene is TRBV5-1, the J gene TRBJ2-7; 13 bases line up with TRBD2. Germline assignment: CDR1 SGHRS and CDR2 YFSETQ. The junction had 3 bases not matched to a gene; V was cut back by 4 bases and J by 5 bases. The CDR3 contains 14 residues. The CDR3 bases are TGCGCCAGCAGCCATACTAGCGGGAGGGACGAGCAGTACTTC. Translation: CASSHTSGRDEQYF.